These 20 T cell receptor beta chains were sequenced from one sample in a study of shared clonotypes between healthy human individuals. Selected positively for CCR7 and CD45RO-negative, naive CD8 cells excluded terminally differentiated effector memory CD45RA+ cells. The data were produced by immunoSEQ multiplex PCR, yet TCRdb's version contains in-frame clones alone and is incomplete. The profile shows over 750,000 clones, about 96% of them singletons. Material for sequencing was naive CD8+ T cells sorted from blood. These receptor sequences come from a man aged 25 to 40 in good health.

This clone was observed a few times. J is TRBJ2-7 and V is TRBV2; no clear D gene. The germline V and J ends were trimmed by 4 bases and 5 bases, with 9 bases remaining between them. Germline loops: CDR1 SNHLY, CDR2 FYNNEI. The CDR3 totals 12 residues. The CDR3, as DNA: TGTGCCAGCAGTGCCTTCGGTAACGAGCAGTACTTC. Translated, it gives CASSAFGNEQYF.

In this sample, this clone turned up a few times. This chain connects TRBV6-6 to TRBJ2-7; 10 bases line up with TRBD1. The junction had 5 bases not matched to a gene; V was cut back by 6 bases and J by 6 bases. The CDR3 runs to 13 residues. The V gene's germline CDR1 is MNHNY and CDR2 SVGAGI (reference sequence). The CDR3 region has the DNA TGTGCCAGCAGACTGGACAGGGGGAGCGAGCAGTACTTC. Protein product: CASRLDRGSEQYF.

V and J are TRBV5-1 and TRBJ2-1; 10 positions match TRBD2. J was trimmed by 8 bases and V by 3 bases; bases with no gene match: 5. The CDR3 totals 14 residues. The germline V gene encodes CDR1 SGHRS and CDR2 YFSETQ. The CDR3 nucleotides read TGCGCCAGCAGCTCCCTAGCGGGAGATGATGAGCAGTTCTTC. Translating it yields CASSSLAGDDEQFF.

The gene calls are TRBV4-1 and TRBJ1-1, with a weak D call TRBD1 (5 bases). Trimming pared 4 bases from V and 1 base from J, leaving 13 bases between. Per the germline V gene, CDR1 is MGHRA and CDR2 is YSYEKL. The CDR3 has 15 amino acids. The CDR3 bases are TGCGCCAGCAGCCCCGACAGACGAGGGAACACTGAAGCTTTCTTT. Translation gives CASSPDRRGNTEAFF.

The chain recombines TRBV28 with TRBJ2-1, with D possibly TRBD2 on 5 matching bases. Germline V CDR1 and CDR2: MDHEN, SYDVKM. This CDR3 has 15 amino acids. V lost 2 bases and J 4 bases, leaving 12 bases between the germline ends. As DNA, the CDR3 is TGTGCCAGCAGTTTAGTAGCGTATAAGTACAATGAGCAGTTCTTC. It codes for CASSLVAYKYNEQFF.

The rearrangement joins TRBV27 to TRBJ2-7; D perhaps matches TRBD2 (6 bases). Looked up from germline, CDR1 is MNHEY and CDR2 is SMNVEV (reference sequence). V was trimmed by 4 bases and J by 0 bases, leaving 10 bases between them. CDR3 length: 14 amino acids. DNA for the CDR3: TGTGCCAGCAGTTACCTAGCGAGCTCCTACGAGCAGTACTTC. This sequence encodes CASSYLASSYEQYF.

The rearrangement joins TRBV7-6 to TRBJ2-5; the D gene could be TRBD1 or TRBD2 (5 bases each). There are 15 residues in the CDR3. V lost 2 bases and J 3 bases, leaving 13 bases between the germline ends. Germline CDR1 is SGHVS and CDR2 is FNYEAQ. CDR3 sequence: CASSLLPGTEETQYF. CDR3 DNA: TGTGCCAGCAGCTTACTTCCAGGGACGGAAGAGACCCAGTACTTC.

The chain's CDR3 is CATSRDGAGSNAGETQYF. The CDR3 nucleotides read TGTGCCACCAGCAGAGATGGGGCGGGATCCAACGCGGGAGAGACCCAGTACTTC. J is TRBJ2-5 and V is TRBV15; possible D gene TRBD2, 6 bases. The CDR3 runs to 18 residues. Trimming cost V 0 bases and J 4 bases, with 21 bases left between them. Germline-derived CDR1 and CDR2 are LNHNV and YYDKDF (reference sequence).

This rearrangement joins TRBV4-2 to TRBJ2-5, with D uncertain. Germline lookup yields CDR1 LGHNA and CDR2 YNFKEQ. V was pared by 0 bases and J by 2 bases, with 7 bases between. The CDR3 spans 14 residues. CDR3 nucleotide sequence: TGTGCCAGCAGCCAAGATCCTGGGCAAGAGACCCAGTACTTC. It translates to CASSQDPGQETQYF.

The chain links TRBV29-1 to TRBJ2-7, with unresolved D. There are 14 residues in the CDR3. The germline V gene encodes CDR1 SQVTM and CDR2 ANQGSEA. The V end lost 6 bases, the J end lost 5 bases, and 20 bases lay between the germline ends. CDR3 coding DNA: TGCAGCGTCAGACCACCTAATTTAGAGCACGAGCAGTACTTC. This codes for CSVRPPNLEHEQYF.

The chain is built from TRBV9 and TRBJ2-3; 12 bases are a match to TRBD2. The CDR3 extends over 16 amino acids. V gave up 4 bases and J gave up 4 bases; unmatched junction bases: 7. Per germline, CDR1 SGDLS and CDR2 YYNGEE. As DNA, the CDR3 is TGTGCCAGCAGCTCAAGGACTAGCGGGATTGCAGATACGCAGTATTTT. Translated: CASSSRTSGIADTQYF. Complete variable domain (other parts from reference TRBV9 and TRBJ2-3): DSGVTQTPKHLITATGQRVTLRCSPRSGDLSVYWYQQSLDQGLQFLIQYYNGEERAKGNILERFSAQQFPDLHSELNLSSLELGDSALYFCASSSRTSGIADTQYFGPGTRLTVL.

The chain uses TRBV5-5 and TRBJ2-7; maybe TRBD1 (6 bases). Between the trimmed V and J ends, which lost 7 bases and 1 base, there was a span of 15 bases. Per germline, CDR1 SGHKS and CDR2 YYEKEE (reference sequence). CDR3 length equals 14 residues. CDR3 bases: TGTGCCAGCGGTACAGGGTTCGGGTCCTACGAGCAGTACTTC. This sequence encodes CASGTGFGSYEQYF.

V usage is TRBV16 and J usage is TRBJ2-7, with a tentative D call TRBD2 (5 bases). The germline V gene encodes CDR1 KGHSY and CDR2 FQNENV. This CDR3 has 13 residues. V was pared by 4 bases and J by 3 bases, with 10 bases between. CDR3 in amino acids: CASSPYRGYEQYF. The CDR3 DNA follows: TGTGCCAGCAGCCCGTACCGGGGCTACGAGCAGTACTTC.

V usage is TRBV11-2 and J usage is TRBJ2-7, with D possibly being TRBD1 (7 bases). Trimming pared 5 bases from V and 2 bases from J, leaving 19 bases between. The CDR3 length is 16 residues. The germline V gene encodes CDR1 SGHAT and CDR2 FQNNGV. The CDR3 loop reads CASSQGQGGLTYEQYF. The DNA of the CDR3 is TGTGCCAGCAGCCAAGGCCAGGGGGGTTTAACCTACGAGCAGTACTTC.

The chain employs TRBV11-3 and TRBJ2-3, with D uncertain. This CDR3 has 13 residues. Trimming cost V 5 bases and J 1 base, with 7 bases left between them. Germline lookup yields CDR1 SGHNT and CDR2 YENEEA. In DNA form, the CDR3 reads TGTGCCAGCAGCGCCAGCGGCACAGATACGCAGTATTTT. Residues: CASSASGTDTQYF.

The V gene is TRBV6-5, the J gene TRBJ2-3, with D hard to call. V lost 5 bases and J lost 0, with 12 bases in between. The CDR3 loop spans 15 amino acids. Germline V gives CDR1 MNHEY, CDR2 SVGAGI. The CDR3 loop reads CASSAQTASTDTQYF. DNA of the CDR3: TGTGCCAGCAGTGCCCAGACTGCTAGCACAGATACGCAGTATTTT.

The chain has TRBV28 and TRBJ1-2; D unclear. V was cut by 3 bases and J by 4 bases, with 15 bases left in between. The CDR3 has 15 residues. Germline V CDR1 and CDR2: MDHEN, SYDVKM. CDR3: CASSFPRETSYGYTF. The CDR3 DNA follows: TGTGCCAGCAGTTTTCCCCGGGAGACTAGCTATGGCTACACCTTC.

The J gene is TRBJ2-7, the V gene TRBV6-1; D gene ambiguous. V gave up 0 bases and J gave up 6 bases, with 6 bases separating them. CDR1 MNHNS and CDR2 SASEGT come from the germline V gene. CDR3 size: 12 residues. The CDR3 protein is CASSEALPEQYF. CDR3 in DNA: TGTGCCAGCAGTGAAGCCCTTCCCGAGCAGTACTTC.

The V call is TRBV5-5, the J call TRBJ2-2; 9 bases match TRBD2. This CDR3 spans 17 amino acids. Germline V CDR1 and CDR2: SGHKS, YYEKEE (reference sequence). Trimming at V came to 5 bases and at J to 3 bases, leaving 11 bases not matched to a gene. CDR3 in DNA: TGTGCCAGCAGGGGACAGCGGCGGGAGGGTGACACCGGGGAGCTGTTTTTT. Amino acid sequence: CASRGQRREGDTGELFF.

The gene calls are TRBV30 and TRBJ1-5; 9 bases agree with TRBD1. There are 14 residues in the CDR3. The V segment lost 0 bases and the J segment 4 bases; nucleotides outside the gene matches: 1. In germline, CDR1 is GTSNPN, CDR2 SVGIG (reference sequence). Written as DNA, the CDR3 is TGTGCCTGGAGTGTAGACAGGGGGAATCAGCCCCAGCATTTT. This translates into CAWSVDRGNQPQHF.